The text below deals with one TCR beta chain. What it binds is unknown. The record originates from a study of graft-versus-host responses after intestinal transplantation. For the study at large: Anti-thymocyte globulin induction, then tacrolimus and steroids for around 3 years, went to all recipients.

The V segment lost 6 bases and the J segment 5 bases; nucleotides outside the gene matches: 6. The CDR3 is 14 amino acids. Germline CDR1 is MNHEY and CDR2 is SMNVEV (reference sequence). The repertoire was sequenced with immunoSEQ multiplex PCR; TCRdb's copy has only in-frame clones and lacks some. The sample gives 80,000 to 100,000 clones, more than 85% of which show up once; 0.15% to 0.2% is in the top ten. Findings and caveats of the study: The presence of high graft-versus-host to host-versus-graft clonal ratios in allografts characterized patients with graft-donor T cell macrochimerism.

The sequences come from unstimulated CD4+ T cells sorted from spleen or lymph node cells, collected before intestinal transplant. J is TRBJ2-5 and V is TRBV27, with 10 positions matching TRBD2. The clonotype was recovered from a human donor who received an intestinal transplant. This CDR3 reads CASRLAGELETQYF. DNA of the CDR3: TGTGCCAGCAGGCTAGCGGGAGAGTTGGAGACCCAGTACTTC.